This TCR beta chain was sequenced in a study of shared clonotypes between healthy human individuals. The CDR3 runs 14 residues. Trimming took 1 base from V and 4 from J; bases not matched to a gene: 3. The V gene's germline CDR1 is SEHNR and CDR2 FQNEAQ (reference sequence). The protocol was immunoSEQ multiplex PCR, while the TCRdb copy is restricted to in-frame clones and leaves out a portion. The sample lists 850,000 to 1,200,000 clones, about 77% occurring once. This clone was detected only a few times. The sample contains more than one DNA sequence encoding this CDR3. Sequenced: memory CD4+ T cells sorted from blood. Regarding subset: CD45RA-negative fraction. The origin of this receptor is a young man in good health. This chain connects TRBV7-9 to TRBJ1-1; TRBD1 matches 7 bases. The CDR3, as DNA: TGTGCCAGCAGCTTAGGGGCAGGGGGCACTGAAGCTTTCTTT. Its protein is CASSLGAGGTEAFF. Using reference TRBV7-9 and TRBJ1-1 for the parts outside the CDR3, the full variable domain is DTGVSQNPRHKITKRGQNVTFRCDPISEHNRLYWYRQTLGQGPEFLTYFQNEAQLEKSRLLSDRFSAERPKGSFSTLEIQRTEQGDSAMYLCASSLGAGGTEAFFGQGTRLTVV.